This TCR beta chain came from a study of CD8 T cells in ankylosing spondylitis. TCRdb passed the 5' RACE reads through MiXCR, listing each CDR3 protein once. The repertoire holds around 220,000 distinct CDR3 sequences, with more than 9% as singletons. Trimming removed 5 bases from V and 0 bases from J, with 14 bases in between. This CDR3 spans 16 amino acids. CDR1 MNHEY and CDR2 SMNVEV come from the germline V gene (reference sequence). The specimen was blood, either unsorted or a sorted T cell fraction (not recorded which). The receptor comes from a male donor with ankylosing spondylitis or in good health (not recorded which). V usage is TRBV27 and J usage is TRBJ1-3; no clear D gene. CDR3 DNA: TGTGCCAGCAGTCCCGAAATCGGGAACTCTGGAAACACCATATATTTT. Translation gives CASSPEIGNSGNTIYF.